This entry lists 3 T cell receptor beta chains sequenced from one sample in a study of naive and memory T cell subsets. The beta constant-region primer was an equimolar mix of two oligonucleotides covering TRBC1 and TRBC2. Ligated cDNA was amplified by four rounds of PCR with nested alpha and beta constant-region primers and SP2. TCRdb analysed the UMI-ligation and nested PCR reads with MiXCR anew, one entry per CDR3 protein. The table has 130,000 or so distinct CDR3 sequences, 36% seen once. Sequenced sample: central memory CD4+ T cells from blood. These receptors were taken from a human donor in good health.

This clonotype was seen a few times. The chain employs TRBV4-2 and TRBJ2-3, with 8 bases fitting TRBD2. Germline V gene lookup returns CDR1 LGHNA and CDR2 YNFKEQ. Trimming removed 3 bases from V and 1 base from J; junction bases left unmatched: 3. The CDR3 extends over 15 amino acids. In DNA form, the CDR3 reads TGTGCCAGCAGCCAGATGACTAGCGGCACAGATACGCAGTATTTT. This sequence encodes CASSQMTSGTDTQYF.

This clonotype was picked up many times. The J gene is TRBJ2-7, the V gene TRBV7-9; the match to TRBD1 covers 9 bases. Per germline, CDR1 SEHNR and CDR2 FQNEAQ (reference sequence). V shed 5 bases, J shed 1 base, and the junction held 6 bases outside the gene matches. The length of the CDR3 is 15 residues. The CDR3 sequence: CASSLTGGKSYEQYF. DNA for the CDR3: TGTGCCAGCAGCCTAACAGGGGGCAAATCCTACGAGCAGTACTTC. Full variable domain (missing parts from reference TRBV7-9 and TRBJ2-7): DTGVSQNPRHKITKRGQNVTFRCDPISEHNRLYWYRQTLGQGPEFLTYFQNEAQLEKSRLLSDRFSAERPKGSFSTLEIQRTEQGDSAMYLCASSLTGGKSYEQYFGPGTRLTVT.

The table lists this clonotype with a few counts. The chain uses TRBV19 and TRBJ2-1; no definite D call. Trimming left V 3 bases short and J 9 bases short, with 18 bases between. The CDR3 has 15 residues. CDR1 is LNHDA, CDR2 SQIVND, per germline (reference sequence). CDR3 sequence: CASSMGLVLRGEQFF. CDR3 bases: TGTGCCAGTAGTATGGGTCTAGTCTTGAGAGGTGAGCAGTTCTTC.